This T cell receptor (beta chain) was sequenced during a study of cytomegalovirus exposure and HLA in healthy donors. The PCR had 60 Vbeta and 13 Jbeta primers. This table comes from immunoSEQ multiplex PCR, and its TCRdb copy is limited to in-frame clones, with some not included. The sample contains about 59,000 clones, around 90% of which appear only once. Per germline, CDR1 SEHNR and CDR2 FQNEAQ (reference sequence). The CDR3 covers 17 residues. Trimming took off 6 bases at V and 6 bases at J, with 21 bases between the two ends. Sequenced: PBMCs. The V call is TRBV7-9, the J call TRBJ1-6; weak D call: TRBD1 (5 bases). The sequence was obtained from a young man in good health and CMV-seropositive. The CDR3 loop is CASSHSLGTRANSPLHF. Written as DNA, the CDR3 is TGTGCCAGCAGTCACTCCCTGGGGACTCGGGCTAATTCACCCCTCCACTTT.